The TCR beta chain described here comes from a study of T cell responses to AZD1222 COVID-19 vaccine. This CDR3 is 14 amino acids long. Trimming took 3 bases from V and 4 from J, leaving 13 bases between them. Germline V gene sequence: CDR1 SGHRS, CDR2 YFSETQ. Libraries were prepared by immunoSEQ multiplex PCR; TCRdb keeps only in-frame clonotypes and omits some of them. The data contain 120,000 or so clones, 87% of them singletons. The rearrangement uses TRBV5-1 and TRBJ1-2; tentatively, D is TRBD1 (6 bases). This TCR was recovered from an adult in good health. The sample was peripheral blood, taken on day 0 of AZD1222 vaccination. CDR3 bases: TGCGCCAGCAGCTCCACAGGGAGAAGCTATGGCTACACCTTC. Amino acids: CASSSTGRSYGYTF.